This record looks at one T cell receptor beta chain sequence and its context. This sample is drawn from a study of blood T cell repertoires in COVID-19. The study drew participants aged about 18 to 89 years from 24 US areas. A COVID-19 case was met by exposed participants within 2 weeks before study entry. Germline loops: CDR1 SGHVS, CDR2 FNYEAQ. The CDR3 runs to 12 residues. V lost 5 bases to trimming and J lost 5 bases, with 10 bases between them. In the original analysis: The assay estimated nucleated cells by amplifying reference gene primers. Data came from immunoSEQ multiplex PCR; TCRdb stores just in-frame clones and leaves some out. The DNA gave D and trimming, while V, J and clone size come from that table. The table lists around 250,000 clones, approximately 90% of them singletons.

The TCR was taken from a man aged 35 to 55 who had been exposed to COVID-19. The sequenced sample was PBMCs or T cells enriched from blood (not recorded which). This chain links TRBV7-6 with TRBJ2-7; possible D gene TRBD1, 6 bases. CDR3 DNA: TGTGCCAGCAGCCCACAGGGCCACGAGCAGTACTTC. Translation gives CASSPQGHEQYF.